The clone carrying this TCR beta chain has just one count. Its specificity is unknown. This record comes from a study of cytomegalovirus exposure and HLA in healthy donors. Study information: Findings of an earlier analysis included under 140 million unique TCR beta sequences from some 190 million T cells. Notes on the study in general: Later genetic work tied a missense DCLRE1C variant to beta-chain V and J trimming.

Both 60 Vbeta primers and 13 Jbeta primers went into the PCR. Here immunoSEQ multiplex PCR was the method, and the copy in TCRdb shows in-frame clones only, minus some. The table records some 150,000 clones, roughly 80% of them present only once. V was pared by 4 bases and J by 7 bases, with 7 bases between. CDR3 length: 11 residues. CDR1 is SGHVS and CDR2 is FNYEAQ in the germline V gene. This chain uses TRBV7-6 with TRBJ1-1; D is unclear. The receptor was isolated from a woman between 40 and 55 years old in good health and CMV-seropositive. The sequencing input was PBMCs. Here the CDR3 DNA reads TGTGCCAGCAGCTCAGGCGTTGAAGCTTTCTTT. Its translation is CASSSGVEAFF.